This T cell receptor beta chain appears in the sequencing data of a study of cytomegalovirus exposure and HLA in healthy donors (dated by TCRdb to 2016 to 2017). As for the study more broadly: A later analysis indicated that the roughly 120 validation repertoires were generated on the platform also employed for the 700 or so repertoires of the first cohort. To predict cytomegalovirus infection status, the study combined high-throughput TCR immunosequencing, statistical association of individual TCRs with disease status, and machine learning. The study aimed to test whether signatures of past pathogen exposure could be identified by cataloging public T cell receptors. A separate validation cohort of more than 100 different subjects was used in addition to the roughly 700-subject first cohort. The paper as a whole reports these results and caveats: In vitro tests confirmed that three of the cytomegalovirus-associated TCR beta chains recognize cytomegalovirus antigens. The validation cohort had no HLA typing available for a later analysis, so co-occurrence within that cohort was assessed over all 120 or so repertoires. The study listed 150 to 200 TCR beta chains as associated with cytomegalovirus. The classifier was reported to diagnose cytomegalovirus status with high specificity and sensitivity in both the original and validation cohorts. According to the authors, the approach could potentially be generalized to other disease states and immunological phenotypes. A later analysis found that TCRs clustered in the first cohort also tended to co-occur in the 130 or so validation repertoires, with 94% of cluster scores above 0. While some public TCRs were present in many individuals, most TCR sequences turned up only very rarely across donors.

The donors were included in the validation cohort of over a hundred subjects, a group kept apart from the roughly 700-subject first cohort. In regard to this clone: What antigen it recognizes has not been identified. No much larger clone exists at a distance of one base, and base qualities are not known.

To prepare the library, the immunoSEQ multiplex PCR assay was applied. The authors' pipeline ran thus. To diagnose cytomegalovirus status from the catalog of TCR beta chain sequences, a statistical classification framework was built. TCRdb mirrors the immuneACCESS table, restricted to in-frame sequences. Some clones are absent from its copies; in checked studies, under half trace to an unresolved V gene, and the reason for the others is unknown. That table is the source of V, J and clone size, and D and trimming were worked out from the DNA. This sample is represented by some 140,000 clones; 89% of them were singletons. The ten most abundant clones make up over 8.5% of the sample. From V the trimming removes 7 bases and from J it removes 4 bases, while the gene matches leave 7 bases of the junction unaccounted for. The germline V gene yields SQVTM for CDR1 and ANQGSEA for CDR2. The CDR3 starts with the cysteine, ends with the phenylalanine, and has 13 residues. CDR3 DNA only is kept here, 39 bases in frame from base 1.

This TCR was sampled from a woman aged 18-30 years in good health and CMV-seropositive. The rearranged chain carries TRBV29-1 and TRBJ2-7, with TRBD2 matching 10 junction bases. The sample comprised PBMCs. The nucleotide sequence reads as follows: TGCAGCGCCCTACAGACTAGCGGGTACGAGCAGTACTTC. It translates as CSALQTSGYEQYF.